Listed here are 20 T cell receptor beta chains from one sample, sequenced in a study of cytomegalovirus exposure and HLA in healthy donors. The PCR ran on 60 Vbeta and 13 Jbeta primers. Generated by immunoSEQ multiplex PCR, the TCRdb table keeps only in-frame clones and is missing some. The table lists about 170,000 clones, 73% of them singletons. Sequencing input: PBMCs. These TCRs come from a young woman in good health and CMV-seropositive.

With regard to this clone: Other DNA sequences in this sample translate to the same CDR3. The chain joins TRBV7-9 to TRBJ1-2; 8 nucleotides match TRBD1. V was clipped by 4 bases and J by 6 bases; unmatched bases: 7. Germline-derived CDR1 and CDR2 are SEHNR and FQNEAQ (reference sequence). This CDR3 region has 14 residues. The CDR3 loop reads CASSSEGQVHGYTF. Here the CDR3 DNA reads TGTGCCAGCAGCTCCGAGGGACAGGTCCATGGCTACACCTTC.

The chain links TRBV7-9 to TRBJ2-5; the D is unclear. V was shortened by 2 bases and J by 3 bases, with 4 bases between the two germline ends. The CDR3 loop spans 12 amino acids. Germline CDR1 reads SEHNR; CDR2 reads FQNEAQ (reference sequence). CDR3 sequence reads: CASSLLKETQYF. The DNA for the CDR3 is TGTGCCAGCAGCTTACTAAAAGAGACCCAGTACTTC.

J is TRBJ2-1 and V is TRBV5-1, with D unclear. The germline V gene encodes CDR1 SGHRS and CDR2 YFSETQ. This CDR3 is 13 amino acids long. V gave up 0 bases and J gave up 7 bases, with 8 bases separating them. CDR3 sequence: CASSLGAVNEQFF. The CDR3 DNA sequence: TGCGCCAGCAGCTTGGGAGCTGTGAATGAGCAGTTCTTC.

The gene calls are TRBV30 and TRBJ1-6; D not resolved. V dropped 0 bases and J dropped 0 bases, with 9 bases sitting between them. The CDR3 length is 16 residues. Germline V gene data show CDR1 as GTSNPN and CDR2 as SVGIG (reference sequence). The CDR3 reads CAWSVHWSSYNSPLHF. The CDR3 DNA is TGTGCCTGGAGTGTACACTGGAGCTCCTATAATTCACCCCTCCACTTT.

The V and J genes are TRBV7-2 and TRBJ2-7, with 8 bases aligning to TRBD1. V lost 2 bases, J lost 3 bases, and 3 bases stayed unmatched. The germline CDR1 and CDR2 sequences are SGHTA and FQGNSA. The CDR3 length is 14 residues. The CDR3 spells CASSLWDRHYEQYF. CDR3 DNA: TGTGCCAGCAGCTTATGGGACAGGCACTACGAGCAGTACTTC.

This sequence joins TRBV7-2 and TRBJ2-1; 8 bases agree with TRBD1. Per germline, CDR1 SGHTA and CDR2 FQGNSA. This CDR3 region has 15 residues. V lost 5 bases to trimming and J lost 1 base; unmatched junction nucleotides: 4. The CDR3 here is CASSTDRGSYNEQFF. The CDR3 nucleotides are TGTGCCAGCAGCACCGACAGGGGTTCCTACAATGAGCAGTTCTTC.

This chain uses TRBV4-2 with TRBJ2-7, with 10 bases matching TRBD2. With V trimmed by 1 base and J by 0 bases, 3 bases remained unmatched. The CDR3 is 16 residues long. Germline V gives CDR1 LGHNA, CDR2 YNFKEQ. CDR3 sequence: CASSQALAGASYEQYF. The CDR3 DNA reads as TGTGCCAGCAGCCAAGCCCTAGCGGGGGCCTCCTACGAGCAGTACTTC.

This clone was observed once. The chain carries TRBV29-1 and TRBJ2-3; 10 bases agree with TRBD2. This CDR3 has 16 amino acids. Germline lookup yields CDR1 SQVTM and CDR2 ANQGSEA. V lost 0 bases and J lost 0; bases outside the gene matches: 3. Here the CDR3 reads CSVEDTSGVSTDTQYF. CDR3 coding DNA: TGCAGCGTTGAAGATACTAGCGGGGTTAGCACAGATACGCAGTATTTT.

J is TRBJ1-5 and V is TRBV2, with TRBD1 matching 7 bases. Germline trimming cut 6 bases from V and 4 bases from J; bases unmatched to any gene: 9. This CDR3 is built from 15 residues. Germline V gene data show CDR1 as SNHLY and CDR2 as FYNNEI. This CDR3 reads CASRARDSLNQPQHF. In nucleotides, the CDR3 is TGTGCCAGCAGGGCCCGGGACAGCTTGAATCAGCCCCAGCATTTT.

This clone was seen more than once but under ten times. The junction shows a germline mismatch at one end, possibly a read error. V is TRBV7-7 and J is TRBJ2-1; a possible D gene is TRBD2 (7 bases). Germline CDR1 reads SSHAT; CDR2 reads FNYEAQ (reference sequence). The CDR3 sequence is 16 residues long. CDR3 in amino acids: CASSLALGGALNEQFF. In DNA, the CDR3 is TGTGCTAGCAGCTTAGCCTTAGGGGGGGCATTGAATGAGCAGTTCTTC.

The rearrangement links TRBV5-4 to TRBJ1-2; TRBD1 matches at 8 bases. Per the germline V gene, CDR1 is SGHNT and CDR2 is YYREEE (reference sequence). V dropped 3 bases and J dropped 4; count of bases not matched to a gene: 11. The length of the CDR3 is 16 residues. CDR3 amino acids: CASSSGRTGSPYGYTF. The CDR3 nucleotides read TGTGCCAGCAGCTCAGGCCGGACAGGGAGCCCCTATGGCTACACCTTC.

The chain recombines TRBV29-1 with TRBJ2-5, with 9 bases lining up with TRBD1. With the DNA end fitting TRBJ2-7 better, the J assignment may be wrong. Germline V gene lookup returns CDR1 SQVTM and CDR2 ANQGSEA. This CDR3 comprises 13 residues. The CDR3 protein is CSVGTGQLSEQYF. DNA for the CDR3: TGCAGCGTGGGGACAGGGCAATTATCCGAGCAGTACTTC.

The chain carries TRBV5-1 and TRBJ2-1, with TRBD1 matching 8 bases. With V trimmed by 4 bases and J by 7 bases, 10 bases remained unmatched. Germline assignment: CDR1 SGHRS and CDR2 YFSETQ. This CDR3 contains 15 residues. The CDR3 protein is CASSVGQGRLNEQFF. CDR3 DNA: TGCGCCAGCAGCGTCGGACAGGGACGGTTGAATGAGCAGTTCTTC.

The genes are TRBV11-2 and TRBJ2-1, with TRBD2 identical over 8 bases. Trimming at V came to 4 bases and at J to 5 bases, leaving 16 bases not matched to a gene. This CDR3 is 18 amino acids long. The germline CDR1 and CDR2 sequences are SGHAT and FQNNGV. The CDR3: CASSSPQSPSGPDNEQFF. CDR3 sequence (DNA): TGTGCCAGCAGCTCACCCCAATCTCCTAGCGGGCCAGACAATGAGCAGTTCTTC.

The chain uses TRBV6-5 and TRBJ2-1; 7 nucleotides match TRBD1. J gave up 8 bases and V 4 bases, and 8 bases lay outside the gene matches. The V gene's germline CDR1 is MNHEY and CDR2 SVGAGI. The CDR3 loop spans 14 amino acids. DNA for the CDR3: TGTGCCAGCAGTTCTTCCAGGGGGTGGGATGAGCAGTTCTTC. Protein: CASSSSRGWDEQFF.

The V gene is TRBV4-2, the J gene TRBJ1-1; the D is unclear. The CDR3 extends over 12 amino acids. The V and J ends lost 4 bases and 5 bases respectively, with 8 bases between them. CDR1 and CDR2 (germline): LGHNA, YNFKEQ. The CDR3 sequence is CASSPSGTEAFF. For the CDR3, the DNA is TGTGCCAGCAGCCCCTCAGGTACTGAAGCTTTCTTT.

The chain uses TRBV13 and TRBJ1-2, with TRBD1 identical over 8 bases. CDR3 length: 17 residues. Trimming at V came to 3 bases and at J to 4 bases, leaving 13 bases not matched to a gene. Germline V lookup: CDR1 PRHDT, CDR2 FYEKMQ (reference sequence). CDR3: CASSLDTKTGTGYGYTF. The DNA for the CDR3 is TGTGCCAGCAGCTTGGATACAAAAACCGGGACAGGCTATGGCTACACCTTC.

This clone turned up a few times. The J gene is TRBJ1-6, the V gene TRBV30, with D perhaps matching TRBD1 (5 bases). Per germline, CDR1 GTSNPN and CDR2 SVGIG (reference sequence). The CDR3 covers 15 residues. V gave up 4 bases and J gave up 5 bases, with 15 bases separating them. This chain's CDR3 is CAWTLPLTDNSPLHF. CDR3 in DNA: TGTGCCTGGACCCTCCCACTGACAGATAATTCACCCCTCCACTTT.

The V gene is TRBV6-5, the J gene TRBJ1-2, with 8 nucleotides matching TRBD1. V lost 6 bases, J lost 8 bases, and 11 bases stayed unmatched. CDR3 size: 14 residues. Germline loops: CDR1 MNHEY, CDR2 SVGAGI. The CDR3 reads CASSRFPGTGGYTF. Written as DNA, the CDR3 is TGTGCCAGCAGCCGTTTTCCCGGGACAGGAGGCTACACCTTC.

This clone came up a few times. The rearrangement uses TRBV6-6 and TRBJ1-2; the match to TRBD1 covers 11 bases. CDR3 length: 13 amino acids. The V and J ends lost 6 bases and 6 bases, in that order; junction bases with no gene match: 3. The germline CDR1 and CDR2 sequences are MNHNY and SVGAGI (reference sequence). The CDR3 DNA reads TGTGCCAGCAGGGACAGGGGGCGCGATGGCTACACCTTC. Encoded protein: CASRDRGRDGYTF.